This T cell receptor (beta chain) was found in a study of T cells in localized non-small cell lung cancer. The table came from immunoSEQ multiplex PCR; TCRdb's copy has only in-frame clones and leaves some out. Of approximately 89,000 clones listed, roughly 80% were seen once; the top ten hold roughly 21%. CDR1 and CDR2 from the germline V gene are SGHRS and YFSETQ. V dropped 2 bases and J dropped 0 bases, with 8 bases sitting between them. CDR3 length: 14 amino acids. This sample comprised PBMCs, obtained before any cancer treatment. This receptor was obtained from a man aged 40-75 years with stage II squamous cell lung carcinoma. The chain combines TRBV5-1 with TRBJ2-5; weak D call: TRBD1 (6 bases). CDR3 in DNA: TGCGCCAGCAGCTTCCGGGACAACCAAGAGACCCAGTACTTC. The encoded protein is CASSFRDNQETQYF.